The clone carrying this T cell receptor (beta chain) was seen repeatedly, ten times or more. These data originate in a study of chronic HIV infection and antiretroviral therapy. TCRdb reprocessed the 5' RACE reads via MiXCR and lists one record per CDR3 protein. The repertoire holds approximately 40,000 distinct CDR3 sequences, about 7.4% seen once, with roughly 2.8% in the top ten. Trimming left V 0 bases short and J 1 base short, with 3 bases between. The germline V gene encodes CDR1 MRHNA and CDR2 SNTAGT. This CDR3 spans 13 amino acids. Sequencing used peripheral blood. The receptor was isolated from an adult who had HIV and had not received antiretroviral therapy, or was an uninfected healthy control (not recorded which). V and J are TRBV6-4 and TRBJ1-1; D is ambiguous. The CDR3 is CASSDSQNTEAFF. DNA for the CDR3: TGTGCCAGCAGTGACTCACAGAACACTGAAGCTTTCTTT.